This T cell receptor (beta chain) was recovered during a study of vaccination effects on CD4 cells after COVID-19. Turning to this clone: The antigen remains undetermined.

The germline gives CDR1 MNHNS, CDR2 SASEGT. This CDR3 is built from 14 residues. Trimming took 2 bases from V and 8 from J; bases not matched to a gene: 8. Before sequencing, viral peptide pools were used by the ViraFEST assay to expand antigen-specific CD4+ T cells. Culture proceeded for 10 days, and CD4+ T cells were then isolated. Nucleocapsid antibodies stayed negative before and after vaccination, showing no earlier SARS-CoV-2 infection. Sequencing was performed with immunoSEQ multiplex PCR; in TCRdb, only in-frame clones are kept and a portion is missing. The table shows approximately 70,000 clones, with approximately 75% occurring only once.

Sequenced material: CD4+ T cells from PBMCs cultured with HCoV-NL63 spike peptides, taken before COVID-19 vaccination. The V gene is TRBV6-1, the J gene TRBJ1-2, with 7 nucleotides matching TRBD1. This sequence was found in a human donor who received a COVID-19 vaccine. The CDR3 loop reads CASSEMPGGWGYTF. CDR3 nucleotide sequence: TGTGCCAGCAGTGAAATGCCAGGGGGTTGGGGCTACACCTTC.